A single count supports the clone carrying this T cell receptor beta chain. Its specificity is unknown. The data were obtained in a study of T cell responses to AZD1222 COVID-19 vaccine. Background on the study: Analyses pooled second doses at about 4 or about 12 weeks.

Only in-frame clones appear in the TCRdb table, and some are missing; sequencing was by immunoSEQ multiplex PCR. The data hold about 120,000 clones, with more than 75% observed a single time. Points from the study as a whole: Only 5 to 7 individuals given AZD1222 were seropositive at baseline. After two AZD1222 doses, spike-specific TCR breadth and depth rose versus day 0.

This receptor was obtained from an adult in good health. The specimen was peripheral blood, collected on day 0 of AZD1222 vaccination.

The CDR3 region has the DNA TGTGCCAGTCAAGACAATGGAAACACCATATATTTT. It encodes CASQDNGNTIYF. The chain employs TRBV6-4 and TRBJ1-3, with D hard to call. The germline gives CDR1 MRHNA, CDR2 SNTAGT. V gave up 9 bases and J gave up 3 bases, with 9 bases separating them. The CDR3 contains 12 residues.